The rows below give T cell receptor beta chains drawn from one sample of a study of OX40 agonist ivuxolimab in advanced cancers. The protocol was immunoSEQ multiplex PCR, while the TCRdb copy is restricted to in-frame clones and leaves out a portion. The data show about 32,000 clones, roughly 76% seen once. The source was CD4+ or CD8+ T cells sorted from blood, collected in a trial of the OX40 agonist ivuxolimab. These receptors came from an adult with an advanced solid tumor such as melanoma, head and neck, liver or kidney cancer. Both conserved end residues are part of each CDR3. D genes are given only for firm matches. Clone size, where shown, is once, few, many, or a class for clones that have expanded.

d_call clone_size j_call cdr3_length v_call cdr3_aa cdr3_nt
TRBD1 . TRBJ1-3 14 TRBV28 CASSFWDRRGTIYF TGTGCCAGCAGTTTTTGGGACAGGAGGGGCACCATATATTTT
. . TRBJ2-3 15 TRBV6-5 CASSYGGASTDTQYF TGTGCCAGCAGTTATGGCGGGGCCAGCACAGATACGCAGTATTTT
. . TRBJ1-1 14 TRBV28 CASSSGEWNTEAFF TGTGCCAGCAGTTCCGGGGAATGGAACACTGAAGCTTTCTTT
. . TRBJ2-1 15 TRBV2 CASSYDTSSYNEQFF TGTGCCAGCAGTTATGACACGAGCTCCTACAATGAGCAGTTCTTC
. . TRBJ1-5 16 TRBV7-8 CASSLDPTLSNQPQHF TGTGCCAGCAGCTTAGATCCCACCTTAAGCAATCAGCCCCAGCATTTT
. . TRBJ2-1 14 TRBV7-2 CASSLGPERMEQFF TGTGCCAGCAGCCTAGGGCCGGAGAGAATGGAGCAGTTCTTC
. . TRBJ2-1 14 TRBV11-3 CASSSSSLDNEQFF TGTGCCAGCAGCTCAAGCTCCCTAGACAATGAGCAGTTCTTC
TRBD2 . TRBJ2-3 18 TRBV9 CASSAQIHAGGRTDTQYF TGTGCCAGCAGCGCCCAAATCCACGCGGGGGGGCGGACAGATACGCAGTATTTT
TRBD1 few TRBJ2-7 16 TRBV7-7 CASSPSIETGGNEQYF TGTGCCAGCAGCCCCTCAATAGAGACAGGGGGAAACGAGCAGTACTTC
. . TRBJ2-5 14 TRBV6-1 CASSRGSPPETQYF TGTGCCAGCTCTCGGGGGAGTCCGCCAGAGACCCAGTACTTC
. . TRBJ2-6 15 TRBV19 CASNPRSSGANVLTF TGTGCCAGTAACCCAAGGAGCTCTGGGGCCAACGTCCTGACTTTC
TRBD1 . TRBJ2-7 15 TRBV4-2 CASSQTGTGAYEQYF TGTGCCAGCAGCCAAACGGGGACAGGGGCCTACGAGCAGTACTTC
. . TRBJ2-2 14 TRBV6-1 CASSEARGTGELFF TGTGCCAGCAGTGAAGCTCGAGGTACCGGGGAGCTGTTTTTT
. . TRBJ2-5 12 TRBV30 CAWSILTETQYF TGTGCCTGGAGTATACTTACGGAGACCCAGTACTTC
TRBD2 . TRBJ2-5 13 TRBV7-8 CASSLVAGVTQYF TGTGCCAGCAGCTTAGTTGCGGGAGTGACCCAGTACTTC
. . TRBJ1-1 14 TRBV27 CASSPLGFYTEAFF TGTGCCAGCAGTCCGCTGGGATTTTACACTGAAGCTTTCTTT
. . TRBJ2-7 13 TRBV6-5 CASRPDTLWEQYF TGTGCCAGCAGGCCTGACACGTTGTGGGAGCAGTACTTC